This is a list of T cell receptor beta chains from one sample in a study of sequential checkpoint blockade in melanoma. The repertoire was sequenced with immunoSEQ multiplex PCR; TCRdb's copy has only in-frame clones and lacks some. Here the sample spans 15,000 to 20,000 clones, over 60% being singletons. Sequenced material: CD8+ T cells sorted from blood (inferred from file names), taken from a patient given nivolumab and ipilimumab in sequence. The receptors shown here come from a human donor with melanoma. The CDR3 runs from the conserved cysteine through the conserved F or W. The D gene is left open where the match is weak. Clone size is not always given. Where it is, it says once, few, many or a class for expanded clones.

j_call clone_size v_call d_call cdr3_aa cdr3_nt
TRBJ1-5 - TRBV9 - CASSVGGPNQPQHF TGTGCCAGCAGCGTCGGGGGGCCGAATCAGCCCCAGCATTTT
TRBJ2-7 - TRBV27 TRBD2 CASRGLGGYEQYF TGTGCCAGCAGGGGACTAGGCGGCTACGAGCAGTACTTC
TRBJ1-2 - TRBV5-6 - CASSLVVFGGRDGYTF TGTGCCAGCAGCTTAGTTGTGTTTGGGGGCAGGGATGGCTACACCTTC
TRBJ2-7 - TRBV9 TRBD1 CASSVAGQGGYEQYF TGTGCCAGCAGCGTAGCGGGACAGGGTGGCTACGAGCAGTACTTC
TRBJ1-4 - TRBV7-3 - CASSRVVNEKLFF TGTGCCAGCAGCCGGGTCGTTAATGAAAAACTGTTTTTT
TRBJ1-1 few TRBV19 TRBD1 CASSIDGDSLNTEAFF TGTGCCAGTAGTATAGACGGGGACAGTTTGAACACTGAAGCTTTCTTT
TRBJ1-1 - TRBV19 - CASRFGAEAFF TGTGCCAGTAGGTTCGGGGCTGAAGCTTTCTTT
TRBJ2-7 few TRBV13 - CATNADSSYEQYF TGTGCCACTAACGCGGACAGCTCCTACGAGCAGTACTTC
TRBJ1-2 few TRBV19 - CASSIGGGGYTF TGTGCCAGTAGTATTGGGGGAGGTGGCTACACCTTC
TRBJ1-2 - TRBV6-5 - CASSYSPVLF TGTGCCAGCAGTTACTCCCCCGTCCTCTTC
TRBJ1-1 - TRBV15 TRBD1 CATSSSGQGFEAFF TGTGCCACCAGCAGCTCGGGACAGGGGTTTGAAGCTTTCTTT
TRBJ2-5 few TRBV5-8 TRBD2 CASSPGLAAKETQYF TGTGCCAGCAGCCCAGGACTAGCAGCTAAAGAGACCCAGTACTTC
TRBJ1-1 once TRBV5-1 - CASSLGPEAFF TGCGCCAGCAGCTTGGGGCCTGAAGCTTTCTTT
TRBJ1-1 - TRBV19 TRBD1 CASSIPGTGVPGTEAFF TGTGCCAGTAGTATTCCCGGGACAGGGGTGCCGGGAACTGAAGCTTTCTTT
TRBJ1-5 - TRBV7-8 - CASRSTVAEPQHF TGTGCCAGCAGATCCACAGTAGCGGAGCCCCAGCATTTT
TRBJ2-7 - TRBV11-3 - CASCEESSYEQYF TGTGCCAGCTGCGAAGAGAGCTCCTACGAGCAGTACTTC
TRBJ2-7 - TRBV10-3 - CAISESPSEQYF TGTGCCATCAGTGAGTCCCCATCCGAGCAGTACTTC
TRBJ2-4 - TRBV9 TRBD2 CASSPGGGPDIQYF TGTGCCAGCAGCCCCGGGGGGGGCCCGGACATTCAGTACTTC